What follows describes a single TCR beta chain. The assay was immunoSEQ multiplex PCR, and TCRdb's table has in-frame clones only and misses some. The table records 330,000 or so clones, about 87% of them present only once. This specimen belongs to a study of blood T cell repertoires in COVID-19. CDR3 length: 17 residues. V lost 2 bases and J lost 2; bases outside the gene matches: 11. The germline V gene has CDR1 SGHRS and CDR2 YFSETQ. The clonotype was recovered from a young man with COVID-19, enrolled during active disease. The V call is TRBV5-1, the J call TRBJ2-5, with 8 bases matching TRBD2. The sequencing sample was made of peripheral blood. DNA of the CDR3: TGCGCCAGCAGCTTAGGGACTTCCCGGGGGGGTCAAGAGACCCAGTACTTC. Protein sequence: CASSLGTSRGGQETQYF.